These T cell receptor beta chains were read from a single sample in a study of cytomegalovirus exposure and HLA in healthy donors. Using immunoSEQ multiplex PCR, the repertoire was profiled, and TCRdb retains in-frame clones only, with some absent. The sample has roughly 100,000 clones; over 80% are singletons. Input material: PBMCs. The receptors stem from a man in his forties in good health and CMV-seronegative. Each CDR3 is given with its conserved first and last residue. A D gene is named only where the DNA matches it firmly. Clone size, where shown, is once, few, many, or a class for clones that have expanded.

DNA,CDR3,D,J,size,V
TGTGCCAGCCAGGGATCGGGTGAAAAACTGTTTTTT,CASQGSGEKLFF,NA,TRBJ1-4,few,TRBV2
TGTGCCAGCAGCGCAAATACAGGGGGCGTAGAGAACACTGAAGCTTTCTTT,CASSANTGGVENTEAFF,TRBD1,TRBJ1-1,NA,TRBV9
TGTGCCAGCAGTGACAGGCCCGCCTACGAGCAGTACTTC,CASSDRPAYEQYF,NA,TRBJ2-7,few,TRBV2
TGTGCCACCGAGGGACCGGGACAGTTCACCGGGGAGCTGTTTTTT,CATEGPGQFTGELFF,TRBD1,TRBJ2-2,NA,TRBV19
TGTGCCAGTAGTACGGGACAGGGTCTCGCTGAAGCTTTCTTT,CASSTGQGLAEAFF,TRBD1,TRBJ1-1,NA,TRBV19
TGCGCCAGCAGCCCCAAAACTCAGGGCAGGGCCCCTTCCTACGAGCAGTACTTC,CASSPKTQGRAPSYEQYF,NA,TRBJ2-7,once,TRBV5-1
TGTGCCAGCAGCCGAATATCCCCGGGACAGGGCCACGAGCAGTTCTTC,CASSRISPGQGHEQFF,TRBD1,TRBJ2-1,NA,TRBV11-2
TGTGCCAGCAGCCCTCGGCAGGGGGCGAGGACTGAAGCTTTCTTT,CASSPRQGARTEAFF,TRBD1,TRBJ1-1,once,TRBV9
TGTGCCAGCAGCGCGTTCGAGGGTCGCTCCTACGAGCAGTACTTC,CASSAFEGRSYEQYF,NA,TRBJ2-7,NA,TRBV9
TGTGCCAGCAGCCCAAGCCTTATAGCGGGGGGGATCTACGAGCAGTACTTC,CASSPSLIAGGIYEQYF,TRBD2,TRBJ2-7,NA,TRBV7-8
TGTGCCAGCGGTACCGGGGAGCTGTTTTTT,CASGTGELFF,NA,TRBJ2-2,NA,TRBV19
TGCGCCAGCAGTTTCAAAACACCCTTTGGGACAGGACTTTCCTCTGGAAACACCATATATTTT,CASSFKTPFGTGLSSGNTIYF,TRBD1,TRBJ1-3,once,TRBV5-1
TGTGCCAGCAGCTATACGGGGAATCAGCCCCAGCATTTT,CASSYTGNQPQHF,NA,TRBJ1-5,NA,TRBV7-2
TGTGCCAGCAGCACGGGACAGGGTGGCCAGCCCCAGCATTTT,CASSTGQGGQPQHF,TRBD1,TRBJ1-5,NA,TRBV11-2
TGTGCCTGGAGCTTCCTGGGACAGTTGGCTACTGAAGCTTTCTTT,CAWSFLGQLATEAFF,TRBD1,TRBJ1-1,NA,TRBV30
TGTGCCAGCAGAGGGAGGGGACAGGATCTCTACGAGCAGTACTTC,CASRGRGQDLYEQYF,NA,TRBJ2-7,NA,TRBV6-1
TGTGCCAGCAGCTTGCCCCCGGGACATAACTATGGCTACACCTTC,CASSLPPGHNYGYTF,NA,TRBJ1-2,NA,TRBV5-4
TGCGCCAGCAGCTTGGAAGTTGGGGGGTACACTGAAGCTTTCTTT,CASSLEVGGYTEAFF,NA,TRBJ1-1,few,TRBV5-1